This T cell receptor (beta chain) was recorded in a study of response to subunit inactivated influenza vaccine. V was cut by 1 base and J by 0 bases, with 6 bases left in between. Germline V CDR1 and CDR2: MDHEN, SYDVKM. There are 15 residues in the CDR3. Concerning this clonotype itself: Its antigen is currently unknown.

Points from the study as a whole: New T cells are recruited in small numbers by each seasonal influenza vaccination, according to the authors' suggestion.

A single record per CDR3 protein comes from TCRdb applying MiXCR to the RT-PCR reads. This sample carries under 200,000 distinct CDR3 sequences, under 13% of them seen once, and the ten largest clones take roughly an eighth. This chain uses TRBV28 with TRBJ2-2; D remains ambiguous. The sample was non-naive T cells sorted from PBMCs, taken about 40 days after vaccination. This receptor was obtained from a middle-aged man who received an inactivated influenza vaccine. Here the CDR3 reads CASSLLQANTGELFF. CDR3 DNA sequence: TGTGCCAGCAGTTTATTGCAGGCGAACACCGGGGAGCTGTTTTTT.